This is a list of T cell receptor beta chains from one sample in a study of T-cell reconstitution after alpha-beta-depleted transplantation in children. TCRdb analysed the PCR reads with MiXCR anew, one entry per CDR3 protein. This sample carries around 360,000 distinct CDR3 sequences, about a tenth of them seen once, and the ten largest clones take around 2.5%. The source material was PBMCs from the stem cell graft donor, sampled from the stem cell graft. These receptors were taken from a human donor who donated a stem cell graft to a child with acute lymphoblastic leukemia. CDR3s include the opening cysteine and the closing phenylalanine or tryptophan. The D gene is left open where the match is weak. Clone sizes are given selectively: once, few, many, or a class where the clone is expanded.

TGTGCCAGCACCATCACTGGGGCCAACGTCCTGACTTTC	CASTITGANVLTF	.	.	TRBV12-3/TRBV12-4	TRBJ2-6
TGCAGTGCTAGAGAGGCAGGGGGCTTGAACACTGAAGCTTTCTTT	CSAREAGGLNTEAFF	.	TRBD1	TRBV20-1	TRBJ1-1
TGCGCCAGCCGCCCAAGAGCGGGGCTCGCGGATCAGCCCCAGCATTTT	CASRPRAGLADQPQHF	few	.	TRBV4-1	TRBJ1-5
TGCAGTGCTCAGGAGCCCTTGGCGCAGTATTTT	CSAQEPLAQYF	many	.	TRBV20-1	TRBJ2-3
TGTGCCAGCAGTCAGACAGTTAACTATGGCTACACCTTC	CASSQTVNYGYTF	many	.	TRBV12-3/TRBV12-4	TRBJ1-2
TGCGCCAGCCAAATTCGGACCCGGGACAAAAGAAACAATCAGCCCCAGCATTTT	CASQIRTRDKRNNQPQHF	few	.	TRBV5-1	TRBJ1-5
TGTGCCAGCAGGGGAGGACAGGCTAATGAAAAACTGTTTTTT	CASRGGQANEKLFF	.	TRBD1	TRBV6-1	TRBJ1-4
TGCTGTGCTAGAGATTTCGTCATTCGGGGCAATCAGCCCCAGCATTTT	CCARDFVIRGNQPQHF	.	.	TRBV20-1	TRBJ1-5
TGTGCCAGCAGCTTAGGCAGGACCGGGACAGCTAGCACAGATACGCAGTATTTT	CASSLGRTGTASTDTQYF	.	TRBD1	TRBV11-2	TRBJ2-3
TGTGCCAGCAGCTATGGGACGGACGGAGGCGTAGAAACCCAGTACTTC	CASSYGTDGGVETQYF	many	.	TRBV9	TRBJ2-5
TGTGCCAGCAGCTTAATGGGAGCGGGAGGGTCCACAGATACGCAGTATTTT	CASSLMGAGGSTDTQYF	many	TRBD2	TRBV7-2	TRBJ2-3
TGTGCCAGCAGTTACAGGGGGCTCGGGTATGGCTACACCTTC	CASSYRGLGYGYTF	few	TRBD1	TRBV6-5	TRBJ1-2
TGTGCCAGCAGCTTGGCTTTACGAGGTCCCTACAATGAGCAGTTCTTC	CASSLALRGPYNEQFF	few	.	TRBV5-6	TRBJ2-1
TGCTGTGCCAGCCGGGAAGGGAGGTGGGCCTCCTACAATGAGCAGTTCTTC	CCASREGRWASYNEQFF	.	.	TRBV20-1	TRBJ2-1
TGTGCCAGCACCCCTAGCGGGAGAAGTCGCAATGAGCAGTTCTTC	CASTPSGRSRNEQFF	few	TRBD2	TRBV12-3/TRBV12-4	TRBJ2-1
TGTGCCAGCAGCCGCGACCGGTATACGCAGTATTTT	CASSRDRYTQYF	many	.	TRBV3-1	TRBJ2-3
TGTGCCAGCAGTTTAGGAGGGATTACTAATGAAAAACTGTTTTTT	CASSLGGITNEKLFF	.	.	TRBV12-3/TRBV12-4	TRBJ1-4
TGTGCCAGCACCATCCTAGACCCGAAGAATCAGCCCCAGCATTTT	CASTILDPKNQPQHF	.	.	TRBV27	TRBJ1-5
TGTGCCAGCAGTTTACGTCTGACCCGGGTAACGGCCTACAATGAGCAGTTCTTC	CASSLRLTRVTAYNEQFF	few	.	TRBV27	TRBJ2-1
TGCGCCAGCAGCCACGAACTACGGGAGGGCGGGGAGCTGTTTTTT	CASSHELREGGELFF	.	TRBD2	TRBV4-3	TRBJ2-2
TGTGCCAGCAGCAAAGGTGGCGGTTTGAGCAGGCGAACAAGGTTC	CASSKGGGLSRRTRF	.	.	TRBV21-1	TRBJ2-1
TGTGCGAGCAGCTTAGGTGGGCGGGACCACGAGCAGTACTTC	CASSLGGRDHEQYF	many	.	TRBV11-2	TRBJ2-7
TGTGCCACCAGCGGCGGGACAGGCTACAATGAGCAGTTCTTC	CATSGGTGYNEQFF	few	TRBD1	TRBV15	TRBJ2-1
TGTGCCAGCAGCGCGGGACACCGAAAAGAAGCTTTCTTT	CASSAGHRKEAFF	few	.	TRBV5-6	TRBJ1-1
TGTGCCAGCAGCCCAAACAGGGGTCCTATGAACACTGAAGCTTTCTTT	CASSPNRGPMNTEAFF	.	TRBD1	TRBV7-9	TRBJ1-1
TGTGCCACCAGCAGTGAGGGATCGGGACAGTTTAATCAAGAGACCCAGTACTTC	CATSSEGSGQFNQETQYF	few	TRBD1	TRBV15	TRBJ2-5
TGTGCCAGCAGCCCTATCCGAACAGGGGTAAATGGCTACACCTTC	CASSPIRTGVNGYTF	.	TRBD1	TRBV28	TRBJ1-2
TGTGCCAGCAGTCCACGTGGACTAGCGGAACAAGAGACCCAGTACTTC	CASSPRGLAEQETQYF	many	TRBD2	TRBV28	TRBJ2-5
TGCAGCGTCTCACGGGACAGCCGCACAGATACGCAGTATTTT	CSVSRDSRTDTQYF	few	TRBD1	TRBV29-1	TRBJ2-3
TGTGCCAGCAGCTTAGTGTCAGATAATGAGCAGTTCTTC	CASSLVSDNEQFF	many	.	TRBV7-2	TRBJ2-1
TGTGCCATCAGTGAGTCGACGACAGCCATTAACTATGGCTACACCTTC	CAISESTTAINYGYTF	few	.	TRBV10-3	TRBJ1-2
TGTGCCAGCAGCTTAGCGGGAGAGGTTTCGAATGAGCAGTTCTTC	CASSLAGEVSNEQFF	many	.	TRBV7-2	TRBJ2-1
TGTGCCAGCAGCTTTAGGACAGACAATGAGCAGTTCTTC	CASSFRTDNEQFF	few	.	TRBV7-9	TRBJ2-1
TGTGCCAGCAGCCGACTAGCGGAGACTAGCACAGATACGCAGTATTTT	CASSRLAETSTDTQYF	few	TRBD2	TRBV7-6	TRBJ2-3
TGTGCCAGCTCACCACGATCGGCGGGCGTAGATACGCAGTATTTT	CASSPRSAGVDTQYF	.	.	TRBV18	TRBJ2-3
TGTGCCAGCAGCTCAATACACCGGGACAGGGGTTTCCCTAGCACAGATACGCAGTATTTT	CASSSIHRDRGFPSTDTQYF	few	TRBD1	TRBV11-2	TRBJ2-3
TGTGCCAGCAGCGATGGACCTAGCTTAAGGCCCCAGCATTTT	CASSDGPSLRPQHF	few	.	TRBV12-3/TRBV12-4	TRBJ1-5
TGTGCCAGCACTGGACTAGCGGGATTTTACGAGCAGTACTTC	CASTGLAGFYEQYF	few	TRBD2	TRBV6-1	TRBJ2-7
TGTGCCAGCAGCTCCCCGAGCCAAACAGTAGCGTACTTC	CASSSPSQTVAYF	.	.	TRBV7-9	TRBJ2-5